These 14 T cell receptor beta chains originate from one sample sequenced in a study of T-cell reconstitution after alpha-beta-depleted transplantation in children. It was with unique molecular identifiers that the TCRbeta library was prepared. TCRdb passed the PCR reads through MiXCR, listing each CDR3 protein once. The sample lists about 250,000 distinct CDR3 sequences; roughly a quarter were seen once. The sample was PBMCs, mostly from graft donor cells, taken 360 days after TCRalphabeta/CD19-depleted stem cell transplant. The receptors were sampled from a female patient aged 2 to 10 who had a stem cell transplant for congenital amegakaryocytic thrombocytopenia, so the T cells may come from the graft donor.

The chain links TRBV29-1 to TRBJ1-2, with a possible D match to TRBD1 (5 bases). CDR1 is SQVTM, CDR2 ANQGSEA, per germline. CDR3 size: 14 residues. The ends were cut back, 3 bases at V and 1 base at J, with 12 bases in the middle. The CDR3 protein is CSVERIRVNYGYTF. CDR3 nucleotide sequence: TGCAGCGTTGAGCGTATCAGGGTTAACTATGGCTACACCTTC.

V is TRBV6-2 or TRBV6-3 and J is TRBJ1-1; D is ambiguous. Per the germline V gene, CDR1 is MNHEY and CDR2 is SVGEGT. The germline V and J ends were trimmed by 2 bases and 10 bases, with 11 bases remaining between them. This CDR3 region has 12 residues. CDR3: CASSYEREVAFF. The DNA for the CDR3 is TGTGCCAGCAGTTACGAGAGGGAGGTAGCTTTCTTT.

The chain couples TRBV11-2 to TRBJ1-1; TRBD1 matches 7 bases. Germline V gives CDR1 SGHAT, CDR2 FQNNGV. V lost 5 bases to trimming and J lost 10 bases; unmatched junction nucleotides: 22. The CDR3 is 17 residues long. The CDR3 sequence: CASSAPPPTPGGIGAFF. Written as DNA, the CDR3 is TGTGCCAGCAGCGCCCCACCTCCCACCCCAGGGGGAATAGGAGCTTTCTTT.

There are a few counts of this clonotype. The rearrangement uses TRBV6-2 or TRBV6-3 and TRBJ1-1, with TRBD1 matching over 10 bases. Trimming took 5 bases from V and 4 from J; bases not matched to a gene: 10. Germline V gene data show CDR1 as MNHEY and CDR2 as SVGEGT. The CDR3 has 16 residues. CDR3 amino acids: CASSTRPGQGSTEAFF. The CDR3 DNA follows: TGTGCCAGCAGTACTCGACCGGGACAGGGGAGCACTGAAGCTTTCTTT.

Only a few counts were recorded for this clonotype. The chain uses TRBV21-1 and TRBJ2-3; the D call TRBD1 from the table was never checked on the DNA. TRBV21-1 is classified as a pseudogene. The CDR3 loop spans 17 amino acids. The CDR3 coding sequence is TGTGCCAGCAGCATGTGCTTTCGACGGGACAGGGAAGATACGCAGTATTTT. Protein: CASSMCFRRDREDTQYF.

The genes are TRBV30 and TRBJ2-5, with 7 positions matching TRBD1. CDR3 length: 16 residues. Germline CDR1 GTSNPN, CDR2 SVGIG (reference sequence). V lost 3 bases, J lost 5 bases, and 15 bases stayed unmatched. Here the CDR3 DNA reads TGTGCCTGGAGGCAACGGGACAGATACCTTCTGGAGACCCAGTACTTC. It encodes CAWRQRDRYLLETQYF.

The rearrangement links TRBV5-4 to TRBJ2-7, with TRBD1 matching over 7 bases. There are 13 residues in the CDR3. CDR1 and CDR2 from the germline V gene are SGHNT and YYREEE (reference sequence). Unmatched junction bases numbered 6, after V lost 4 bases and J lost 5 bases. The CDR3 coding sequence is TGTGCCAGCAGCATCGACAGGGATGACGAGCAGTACTTC. Amino acids: CASSIDRDDEQYF.

This clonotype has only a few counts. The V and J genes are TRBV18 and TRBJ2-5; 11 bases align to TRBD1. This CDR3 has 15 amino acids. Germline V gives CDR1 KGHSH, CDR2 LQKENI. V shed 6 bases, J shed 1 base, and the junction held 4 bases outside the gene matches. CDR3 sequence reads: CASSAGTGGQETQYF. The CDR3 DNA is TGTGCCAGCTCGGCCGGGACAGGGGGCCAAGAGACCCAGTACTTC. Looking up the rest from reference TRBV18 and TRBJ2-5 gives the full variable domain: NAGVMQNPRHLVRRRGQEARLRCSPMKGHSHVYWYRQLPEEGLKFMVYLQKENIIDESGMPKERFSAEFPKEGPSILRIQQVVRGDSAAYFCASSAGTGGQETQYFGPGTRLLVL.

This clonotype was detected a few times. V usage is TRBV6-5 and J usage is TRBJ1-4; TRBD1 aligns across 8 bases. This CDR3 spans 15 amino acids. V trimming: 1 base; J trimming: 5 bases; junction bases outside the gene matches: 3. Germline V gene sequence: CDR1 MNHEY, CDR2 SVGAGI. The DNA for the CDR3 is TGTGCCAGCAGTTACTGGGGACAGGAAAATGAAAAACTGTTTTTT. This gives the protein CASSYWGQENEKLFF.

The CDR3 DNA is TGTGCCAGCTCACCAAGACAGGCGAGCTCTGGAAACACCATATATTTT. Translated, it gives CASSPRQASSGNTIYF. V usage is TRBV18 and J usage is TRBJ1-3; a possible D gene is TRBD1 (6 bases). The CDR3 spans 16 residues. Deletions cut 2 bases from V and 0 bases from J, with 11 bases between. Germline-derived CDR1 and CDR2 are KGHSH and LQKENI.

The sample holds a few counts of this clonotype. The chain has TRBV12-3 or TRBV12-4 and TRBJ1-3; D is unresolved. Trimming shortened V by 2 bases and J by 1 base, and 12 bases separated the two germline ends. The CDR3 runs 16 residues. The CDR3 DNA follows: TGTGCCAGCAGTTTAAATCCATCGGGATCTGGAAACACCATATATTTT. This sequence encodes CASSLNPSGSGNTIYF.

The chain combines TRBV7-3 with TRBJ1-1, with D possibly TRBD1 on 5 matching bases. This CDR3 comprises 13 residues. CDR1 is SGHTA, CDR2 FQGTGA, per germline. V shed 6 bases and J shed 1 base, with 9 bases lying between them. DNA of the CDR3: TGTGCCAGCAGTCGAGACAGGAACACTGAAGCTTTCTTT. Translating gives CASSRDRNTEAFF.

A word on this clonotype: No conserved phenylalanine or tryptophan is present at the end of the CDR3, so a read error is the likely explanation. The chain carries TRBV29-1 and TRBJ1-1; D not resolved. This CDR3 spans 14 amino acids. Germline-derived CDR1 and CDR2 are SQVTM and ANQGSEA. V lost 4 bases and J 0 bases, leaving 12 bases between the germline ends. The CDR3 DNA reads as TGCAGCGTTGTTCCGGGCTCCATGAACACTGAAGCTTTCCTT. Translating it yields CSVVPGSMNTEAFL.

This clonotype was counted only a few times. This sequence joins TRBV3-1 and TRBJ2-4; D is unresolved. Trimming shortened V by 0 bases and J by 4 bases, and 19 bases separated the two germline ends. The CDR3 length is 18 residues. Germline V gene sequence: CDR1 LGHDT, CDR2 YNNKEL (reference sequence). CDR3 in DNA: TGTGCCAGCAGCCAAGATCCATTTGCCTGGCAGGCAAAAAACATTCAGTACTTC. Its translation is CASSQDPFAWQAKNIQYF.